This T cell receptor (beta chain) was obtained from a study of molecular identifiers for immune sequencing clone quantification. Overall study results and limits: Clonotypes topping 20 RNA copies carried over 98% of effector molecules but under 1% of naive ones. Detection of one spiked Jurkat cell's TCR RNA reportedly worked in 1 million or so naive cells.

On this clonotype: No antigen is known for it.

Sorting selected naive CD8 T cells with a CD8+CD4-CCR7+CD45RA+ phenotype. V lost 3 bases and J 0 bases, leaving 9 bases between the germline ends. In germline, CDR1 is GTSNPN, CDR2 SVGIG (reference sequence). The CDR3 consists of 14 residues. It was with previously described methods and listed TCR primers that bulk TCR libraries were made. TCRdb itself ran the PCR reads through MiXCR, one entry per CDR3 protein. This sample has approximately 500,000 distinct CDR3 sequences, with about 25% found just once. The genes are TRBV30 and TRBJ1-3; D is undetermined. This receptor was taken from a human donor in good health. Some libraries in this study had Jurkat cell RNA spiked in. Sequencing used naive CD8+ T cells from blood, with Jurkat cell RNA spiked in. Subset: FACS-sorted CD8+CD4-CCR7+CD45RA+ naive T cells. CDR3 region: CAWRSADSGNTIYF. CDR3 in DNA: TGTGCCTGGAGGTCAGCTGACTCTGGAAACACCATATATTTT.